This T cell receptor (beta chain) was identified in a study of somatic mutations in cytotoxic T cells in rheumatoid arthritis. This clone was detected only once. Per the germline V gene, CDR1 is LNHDA and CDR2 is SQIVND (reference sequence). Trimming cost V 7 bases and J 0 bases, with 12 bases left between them. The CDR3 is 14 residues long. Data came from immunoSEQ multiplex PCR; TCRdb stores just in-frame clones and leaves some out. Here the sample spans 20,000 to 25,000 clones, about 82% being singletons. This receptor was identified in a woman in her 50s in good health. Sample: CD8+ T cells sorted from blood. The gene calls are TRBV19 and TRBJ1-1, with D unclear. In nucleotides, the CDR3 is TGTGCCAGTACCCCGGGTGAGGTGAACACTGAAGCTTTCTTT. The encoded protein is CASTPGEVNTEAFF.